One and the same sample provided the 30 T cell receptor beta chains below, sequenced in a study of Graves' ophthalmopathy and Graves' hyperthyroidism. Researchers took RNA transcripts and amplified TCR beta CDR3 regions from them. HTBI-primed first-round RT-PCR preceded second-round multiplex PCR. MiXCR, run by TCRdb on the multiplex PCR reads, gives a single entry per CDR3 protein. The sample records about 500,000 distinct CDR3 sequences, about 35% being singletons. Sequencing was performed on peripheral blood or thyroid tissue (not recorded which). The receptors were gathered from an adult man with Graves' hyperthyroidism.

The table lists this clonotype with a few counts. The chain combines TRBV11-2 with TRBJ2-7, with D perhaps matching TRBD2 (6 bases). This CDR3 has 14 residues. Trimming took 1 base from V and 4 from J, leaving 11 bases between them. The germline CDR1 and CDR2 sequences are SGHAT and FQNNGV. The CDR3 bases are TGTGCCAGCAGCTTAGGGCTAGCGCAGTACGAGCAGTACTTC. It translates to CASSLGLAQYEQYF.

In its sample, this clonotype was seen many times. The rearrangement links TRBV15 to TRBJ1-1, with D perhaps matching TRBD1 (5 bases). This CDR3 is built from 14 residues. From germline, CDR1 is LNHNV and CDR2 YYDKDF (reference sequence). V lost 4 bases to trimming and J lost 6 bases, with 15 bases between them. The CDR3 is CATSIEGWGAEAFF. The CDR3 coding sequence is TGTGCCACCAGCATTGAGGGGTGGGGGGCTGAAGCTTTCTTT.

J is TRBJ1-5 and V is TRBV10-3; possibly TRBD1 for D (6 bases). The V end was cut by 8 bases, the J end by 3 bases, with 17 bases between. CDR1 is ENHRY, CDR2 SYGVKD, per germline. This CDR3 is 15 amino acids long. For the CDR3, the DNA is TGTGCCATCGGTACAGGGCTCATGATCAATCAGCCCCAGCATTTT. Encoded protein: CAIGTGLMINQPQHF.

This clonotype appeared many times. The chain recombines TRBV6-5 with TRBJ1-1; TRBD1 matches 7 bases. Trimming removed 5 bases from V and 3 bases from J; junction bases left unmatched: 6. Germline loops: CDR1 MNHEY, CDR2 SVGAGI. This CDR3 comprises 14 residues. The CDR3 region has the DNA TGTGCCAGCAGTACACAGGGGCCGTACACTGAAGCTTTCTTT. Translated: CASSTQGPYTEAFF.

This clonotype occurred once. The DNA of the CDR3 is TGCAGCGTTAAGGGACAGGGGAGCTCTGGGGCCAACGTCCTGACTTTC. Translation gives CSVKGQGSSGANVLTF. V and J are TRBV29-1 and TRBJ2-6; 10 nucleotides line up with TRBD1. The J segment lost 0 bases and the V segment lost 5 bases, leaving 4 bases of the junction unmatched. Germline V gene sequence: CDR1 SQVTM, CDR2 ANQGSEA. CDR3 size: 16 residues.

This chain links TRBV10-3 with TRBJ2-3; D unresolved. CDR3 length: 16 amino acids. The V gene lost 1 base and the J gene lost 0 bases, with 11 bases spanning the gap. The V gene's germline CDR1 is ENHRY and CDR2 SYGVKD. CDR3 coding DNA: TGTGCCATCAGTGAGTTATGGACCACGAGCACAGATACGCAGTATTTT. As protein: CAISELWTTSTDTQYF.

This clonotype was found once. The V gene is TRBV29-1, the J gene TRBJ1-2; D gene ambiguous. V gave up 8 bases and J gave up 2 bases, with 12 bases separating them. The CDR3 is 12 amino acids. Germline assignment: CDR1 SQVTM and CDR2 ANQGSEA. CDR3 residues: CSSFGRNYGYTF. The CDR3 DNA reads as TGCAGCAGTTTTGGCAGGAACTATGGCTACACCTTC.

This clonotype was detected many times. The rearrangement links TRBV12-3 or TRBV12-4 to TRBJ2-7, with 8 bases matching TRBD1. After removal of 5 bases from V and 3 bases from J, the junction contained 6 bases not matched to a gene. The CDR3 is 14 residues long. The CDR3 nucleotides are TGTGCCAGCAGTCTTAGAACAGGGGGCTACGAGCAGTACTTC. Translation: CASSLRTGGYEQYF.

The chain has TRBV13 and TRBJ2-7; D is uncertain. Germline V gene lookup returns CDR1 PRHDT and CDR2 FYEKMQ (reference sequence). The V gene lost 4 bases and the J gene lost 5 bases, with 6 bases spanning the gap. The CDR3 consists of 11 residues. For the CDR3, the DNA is TGTGCCAGCAGCTACTACCACGAGCAGTACTTC. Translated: CASSYYHEQYF. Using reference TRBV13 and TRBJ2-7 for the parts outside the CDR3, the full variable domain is AAGVIQSPRHLIKEKRETATLKCYPIPRHDTVYWYQQGPGQDPQFLISFYEKMQSDKGSIPDRFSAQQFSDYHSELNMSSLELGDSALYFCASSYYHEQYFGPGTRLTVT.

The CDR3 here is CASSLRGQPNQPQYF. DNA of the CDR3: TGTGCCAGCAGCTTGCGAGGACAGCCTAATCAGCCCCAGTACTTC. The chain links TRBV7-2 to TRBJ2-5; D may be TRBD1 (6 bases). The CDR3 extends over 15 amino acids. Per germline, CDR1 SGHTA and CDR2 FQGNSA. The V and J ends lost 3 bases and 9 bases respectively, with 20 bases between them.

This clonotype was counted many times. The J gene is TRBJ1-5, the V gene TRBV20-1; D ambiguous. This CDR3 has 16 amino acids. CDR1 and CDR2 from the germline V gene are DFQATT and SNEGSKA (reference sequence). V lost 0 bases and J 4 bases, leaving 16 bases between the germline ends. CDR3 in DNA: TGCAGTGCTAGAGATCGGCTGATATCTTCTAATCAGCCCCAGCATTTT. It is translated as CSARDRLISSNQPQHF.

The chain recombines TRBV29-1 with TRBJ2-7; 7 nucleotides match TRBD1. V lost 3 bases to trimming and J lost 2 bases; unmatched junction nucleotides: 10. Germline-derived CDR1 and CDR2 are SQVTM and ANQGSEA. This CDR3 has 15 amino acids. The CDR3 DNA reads TGCAGCGTTGAGATTGGGACAGCCATCACCTACGAGCAGTACTTC. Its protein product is CSVEIGTAITYEQYF.

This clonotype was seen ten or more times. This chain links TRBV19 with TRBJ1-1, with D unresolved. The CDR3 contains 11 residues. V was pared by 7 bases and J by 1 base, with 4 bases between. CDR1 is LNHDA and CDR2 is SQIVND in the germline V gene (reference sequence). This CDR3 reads CASNRNTEAFF. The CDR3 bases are TGTGCCAGTAATAGGAACACTGAAGCTTTCTTT.

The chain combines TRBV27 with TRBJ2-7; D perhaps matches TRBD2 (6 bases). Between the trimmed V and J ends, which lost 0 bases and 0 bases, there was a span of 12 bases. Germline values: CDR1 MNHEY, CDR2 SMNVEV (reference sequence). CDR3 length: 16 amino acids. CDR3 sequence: CASSLSRGWDSYEQYF. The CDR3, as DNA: TGTGCCAGCAGTTTATCGCGGGGTTGGGACTCCTACGAGCAGTACTTC.

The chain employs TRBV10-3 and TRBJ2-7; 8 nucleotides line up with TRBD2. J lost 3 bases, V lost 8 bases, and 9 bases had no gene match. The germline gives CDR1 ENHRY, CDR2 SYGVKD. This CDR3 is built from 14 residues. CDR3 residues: CAIGLAGGNYEQYF. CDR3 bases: TGTGCCATCGGGCTAGCGGGCGGGAACTACGAGCAGTACTTC.

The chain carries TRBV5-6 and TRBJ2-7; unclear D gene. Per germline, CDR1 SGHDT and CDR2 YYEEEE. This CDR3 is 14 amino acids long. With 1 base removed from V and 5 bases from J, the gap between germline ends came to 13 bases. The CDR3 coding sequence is TGTGCCAGCAGCTTGTGGGGAAATGTGGACGAGCAGTACTTC. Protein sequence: CASSLWGNVDEQYF.

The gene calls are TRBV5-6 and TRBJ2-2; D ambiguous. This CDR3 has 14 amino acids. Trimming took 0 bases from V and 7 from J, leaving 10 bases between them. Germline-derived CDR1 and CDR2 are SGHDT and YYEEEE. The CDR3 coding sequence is TGTGCCAGCAGCTTGGTTTCCGCTGGCGGGGAGCTGTTTTTT. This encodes CASSLVSAGGELFF.

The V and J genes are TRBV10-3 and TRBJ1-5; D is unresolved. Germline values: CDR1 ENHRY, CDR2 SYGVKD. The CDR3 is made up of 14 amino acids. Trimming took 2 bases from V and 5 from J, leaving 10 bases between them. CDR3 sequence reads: CAISEGEDHQPQHF. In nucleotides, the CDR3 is TGTGCCATCAGTGAGGGGGAGGACCATCAGCCCCAGCATTTT.

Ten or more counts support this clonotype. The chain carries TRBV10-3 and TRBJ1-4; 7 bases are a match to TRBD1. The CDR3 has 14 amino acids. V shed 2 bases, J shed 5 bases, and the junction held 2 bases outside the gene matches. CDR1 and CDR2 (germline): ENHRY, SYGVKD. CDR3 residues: CAISEDRVNEKLFF. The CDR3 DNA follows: TGTGCCATCAGTGAGGACAGGGTAAATGAAAAACTGTTTTTT.

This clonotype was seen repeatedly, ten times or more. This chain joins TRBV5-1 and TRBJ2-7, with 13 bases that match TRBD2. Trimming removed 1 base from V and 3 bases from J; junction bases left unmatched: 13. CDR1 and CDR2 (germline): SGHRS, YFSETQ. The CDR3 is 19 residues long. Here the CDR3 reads CASSLSTSGRARYSYEQYF. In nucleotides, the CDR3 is TGCGCCAGCAGCTTGAGTACTAGCGGGAGGGCCCGCTACAGCTACGAGCAGTACTTC. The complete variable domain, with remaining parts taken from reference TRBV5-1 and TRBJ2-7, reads KAGVTQTPRYLIKTRGQQVTLSCSPISGHRSVSWYQQTPGQGLQFLFEYFSETQRNKGNFPGRFSGRQFSNSRSEMNVSTLELGDSALYLCASSLSTSGRARYSYEQYFGPGTRLTVT.

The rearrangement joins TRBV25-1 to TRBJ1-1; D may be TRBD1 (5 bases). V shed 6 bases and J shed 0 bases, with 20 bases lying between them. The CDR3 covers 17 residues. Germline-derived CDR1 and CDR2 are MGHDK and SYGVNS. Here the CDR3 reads CASSDSLLSFMNTEAFF. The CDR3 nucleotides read TGTGCCAGCAGCGACAGCCTCCTCAGCTTCATGAACACTGAAGCTTTCTTT.

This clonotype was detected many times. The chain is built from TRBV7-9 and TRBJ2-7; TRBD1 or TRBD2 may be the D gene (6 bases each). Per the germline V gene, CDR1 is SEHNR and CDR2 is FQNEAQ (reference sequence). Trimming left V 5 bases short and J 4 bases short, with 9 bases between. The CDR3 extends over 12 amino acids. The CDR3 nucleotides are TGTGCCAGCAGCGGAGGGGGTTACGAGCAGTACTTC. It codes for CASSGGGYEQYF.

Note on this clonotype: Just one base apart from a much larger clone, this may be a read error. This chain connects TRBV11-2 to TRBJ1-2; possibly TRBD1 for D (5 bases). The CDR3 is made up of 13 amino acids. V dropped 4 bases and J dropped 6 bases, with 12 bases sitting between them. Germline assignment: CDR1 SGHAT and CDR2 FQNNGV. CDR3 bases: TGTGCCAGCAGCTGGGGGGACGACCATGGCTACACCTTC. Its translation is CASSWGDDHGYTF.

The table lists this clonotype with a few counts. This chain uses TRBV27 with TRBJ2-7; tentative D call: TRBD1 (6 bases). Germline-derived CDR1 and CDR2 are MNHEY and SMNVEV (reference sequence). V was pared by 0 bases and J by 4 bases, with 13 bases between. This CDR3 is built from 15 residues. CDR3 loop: CASSLSTQGLYEQYF. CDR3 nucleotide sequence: TGTGCCAGCAGTTTATCGACCCAGGGGCTGTACGAGCAGTACTTC.

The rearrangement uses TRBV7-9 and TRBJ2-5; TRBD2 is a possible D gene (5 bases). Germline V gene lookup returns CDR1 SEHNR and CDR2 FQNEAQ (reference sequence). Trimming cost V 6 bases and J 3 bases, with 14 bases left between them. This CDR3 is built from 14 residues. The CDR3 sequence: CASSLIAREETQYF. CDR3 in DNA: TGTGCCAGCAGTTTAATAGCGAGGGAAGAGACCCAGTACTTC.

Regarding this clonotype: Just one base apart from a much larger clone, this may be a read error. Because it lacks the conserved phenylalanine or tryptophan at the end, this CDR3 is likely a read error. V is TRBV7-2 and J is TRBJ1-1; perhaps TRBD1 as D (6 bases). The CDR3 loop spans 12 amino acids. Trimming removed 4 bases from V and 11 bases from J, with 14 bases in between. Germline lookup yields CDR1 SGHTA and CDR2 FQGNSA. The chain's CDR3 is CASSSGRGGAFL. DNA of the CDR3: TGTGCCAGCAGCTCAGGAAGGGGGGGGGCTTTCCTT.

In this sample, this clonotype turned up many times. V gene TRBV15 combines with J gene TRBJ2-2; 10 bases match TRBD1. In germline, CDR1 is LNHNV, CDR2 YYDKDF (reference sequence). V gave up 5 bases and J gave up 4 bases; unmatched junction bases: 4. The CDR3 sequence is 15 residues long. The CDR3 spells CATSEGQGLTGELFF. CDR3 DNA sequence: TGTGCCACCAGCGAGGGACAGGGGCTCACCGGGGAGCTGTTTTTT. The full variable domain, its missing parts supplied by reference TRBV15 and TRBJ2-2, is DAMVIQNPRYQVTQFGKPVTLSCSQTLNHNVMYWYQQKSSQAPKLLFHYYDKDFNNEADTPDNFQSRRPNTSFCFLDIRSPGLGDTAMYLCATSEGQGLTGELFFGEGSRLTVL.

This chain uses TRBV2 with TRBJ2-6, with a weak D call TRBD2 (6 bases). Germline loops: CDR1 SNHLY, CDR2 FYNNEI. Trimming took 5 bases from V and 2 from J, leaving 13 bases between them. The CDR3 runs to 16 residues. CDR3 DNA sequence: TGTGCCAGCAGTTTAGAGTGGGGGGCTGGGGCCAACGTCCTGACTTTC. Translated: CASSLEWGAGANVLTF.

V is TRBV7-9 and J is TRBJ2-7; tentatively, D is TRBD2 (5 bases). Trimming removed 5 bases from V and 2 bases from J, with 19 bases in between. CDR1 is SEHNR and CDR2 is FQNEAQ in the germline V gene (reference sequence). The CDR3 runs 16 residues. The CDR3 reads CASSPSGFAEAYEQYF. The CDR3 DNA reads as TGTGCCAGCAGCCCTTCGGGATTTGCGGAGGCCTACGAGCAGTACTTC.

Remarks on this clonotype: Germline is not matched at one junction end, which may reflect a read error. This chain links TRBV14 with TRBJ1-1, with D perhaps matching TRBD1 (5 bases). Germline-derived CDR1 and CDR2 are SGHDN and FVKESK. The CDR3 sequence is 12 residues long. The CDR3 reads CASSQVSGGALF. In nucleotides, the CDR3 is TGTGCCAGCAGCCAAGTTTCGGGGGGAGCTCTCTTT.